A single sample is the source of the 12 T cell receptor beta chains below, sequenced in a study of blood T cell repertoires in COVID-19. Only in-frame clones appear in the TCRdb table, and some are missing; sequencing was by immunoSEQ multiplex PCR. The sample carries about 380,000 clones, 81% recorded once. The sequenced sample consisted of peripheral blood. Source of these receptors: a human donor with acute or convalescent COVID-19. The donor label of this sample is uncertain.

The V and J genes are TRBV5-1 and TRBJ2-7; possibly TRBD2 for D (6 bases). The CDR3 has 13 residues. The germline gives CDR1 SGHRS, CDR2 YFSETQ. The ends were cut back, 2 bases at V and 4 bases at J, with 10 bases in the middle. This CDR3 is CASSFGGDYEQYF. CDR3 nucleotide sequence: TGCGCCAGCAGCTTCGGAGGGGATTACGAGCAGTACTTC.

This rearrangement joins TRBV4-2 to TRBJ2-3; 9 bases are a match to TRBD2. J gave up 4 bases and V 4 bases, and 9 bases lay outside the gene matches. Germline V lookup: CDR1 LGHNA, CDR2 YNFKEQ. The CDR3 is made up of 16 amino acids. Here the CDR3 reads CASSLRSGGSSDTQYF. DNA of the CDR3: TGTGCCAGCAGCCTCCGTAGCGGGGGTTCCTCAGATACGCAGTATTTT.

J is TRBJ1-6 and V is TRBV15; D not resolved. CDR1 is LNHNV and CDR2 is YYDKDF in the germline V gene (reference sequence). There are 14 residues in the CDR3. The ends were cut back, 0 bases at V and 7 bases at J, with 7 bases in the middle. The CDR3 DNA follows: TGTGCCACCAGCAGAGATGTCAGGAATTCACCCCTCCACTTT. It encodes CATSRDVRNSPLHF.

This chain links TRBV4-2 with TRBJ1-2, with D perhaps TRBD1 (5 bases). Germline V gene data show CDR1 as LGHNA and CDR2 as YNFKEQ. V was clipped by 0 bases and J by 2 bases, with 10 bases between them. The CDR3 is 15 residues long. The CDR3 loop reads CASSQDPPGNYGYTF. DNA for the CDR3: TGTGCCAGCAGCCAAGATCCACCAGGGAACTATGGCTACACCTTC.

Concerning this clone: At the DNA level, this CDR3 is encoded by other sequences in the same sample as well. The CDR3 DNA reads TGTGCCAGCTCAGCGGGACAGGGAGAAGCTTTCTTT. Amino acids: CASSAGQGEAFF. This chain links TRBV18 with TRBJ1-1; 9 nucleotides agree with TRBD1. The V and J ends lost 5 bases and 8 bases, in that order; junction bases with no gene match: 3. The CDR3 sequence is 12 residues long. CDR1 is KGHSH, CDR2 LQKENI, per germline.

This clone came up once. V gene TRBV7-9 combines with J gene TRBJ2-2; D is unresolved. V was clipped by 4 bases and J by 0 bases, with 12 bases between them. The CDR3 consists of 16 residues. Germline CDR1 reads SEHNR; CDR2 reads FQNEAQ (reference sequence). CDR3 nucleotide sequence: TGTGCCAGCAGCTCTTATTCACATACGAACACCGGGGAGCTGTTTTTT. Translated, it gives CASSSYSHTNTGELFF.

The rearrangement links TRBV12-3 or TRBV12-4 to TRBJ1-1, with D perhaps matching TRBD1 (6 bases). The CDR3 runs to 13 residues. With 6 bases removed from V and 1 base from J, the gap between germline ends came to 9 bases. In nucleotides, the CDR3 is TGTGCCAGCAGGCAACAGGGGAACACTGAAGCTTTCTTT. This gives the protein CASRQQGNTEAFF.

The chain is built from TRBV7-9 and TRBJ2-3; TRBD2 is a possible D gene (6 bases). This CDR3 contains 19 residues. The germline V gene encodes CDR1 SEHNR and CDR2 FQNEAQ (reference sequence). Trimming removed 1 base from V and 1 base from J, with 21 bases in between. The DNA for the CDR3 is TGTGCCAGCAGCTTAGAGCAGTGGGCGCGGGACGGGGGCACAGATACGCAGTATTTT. Translating it yields CASSLEQWARDGGTDTQYF.

The rearrangement uses TRBV5-1 and TRBJ2-1; the match to TRBD2 covers 8 bases. Trimming removed 1 base from V and 3 bases from J; junction bases left unmatched: 3. The CDR3 sequence is 15 residues long. The germline gives CDR1 SGHRS, CDR2 YFSETQ. The CDR3 bases are TGCGCCAGCAGCTTGACGGCGGGGGGCTACAATGAGCAGTTCTTC. Residues: CASSLTAGGYNEQFF.

J is TRBJ2-1 and V is TRBV3-1 (or the pseudogene TRBV3-2); TRBD2 agrees at 8 bases. CDR1 LGHDT and CDR2 YNNKEL come from the germline V gene (reference sequence). The CDR3 consists of 15 residues. J lost 2 bases, V lost 4 bases, and 4 bases had no gene match. CDR3 sequence reads: CASSPAGATYNEQFF. As DNA, the CDR3 is TGTGCCAGCAGCCCAGCGGGAGCTACCTACAATGAGCAGTTCTTC.

The rearrangement uses TRBV7-9 and TRBJ2-7; a weak D match, TRBD1 (6 bases). The CDR3 contains 15 residues. From germline, CDR1 is SEHNR and CDR2 FQNEAQ (reference sequence). Trimming cost V 1 base and J 3 bases, with 13 bases left between them. The CDR3 protein is CASSLGEGRGYEQYF. Written as DNA, the CDR3 is TGTGCCAGCAGCTTAGGAGAAGGCAGGGGCTACGAGCAGTACTTC.

The gene calls are TRBV5-1 and TRBJ1-1; perhaps TRBD1 as D (6 bases). The CDR3 extends over 14 amino acids. V lost 6 bases to trimming and J lost 1 base, with 13 bases between them. The V gene's germline CDR1 is SGHRS and CDR2 YFSETQ. In DNA, the CDR3 is TGCGCCAGCACCCCCGGACAGCAGAACACTGAAGCTTTCTTT. Residues: CASTPGQQNTEAFF.